This T cell receptor beta chain was identified in a study of OX40 agonist ivuxolimab in advanced cancers. Study details: Patients enrolled in dose escalation were diagnosed with hepatocellular carcinoma, melanoma, renal cell or head and neck cancer. The study reported partial responses in three patients: one hepatocellular carcinoma, two cutaneous melanoma. Mean age about 60 years, range about 23 to 80; around 80% male.

CDR3 length: 14 residues. The germline gives CDR1 MNHEY, CDR2 SMNVEV (reference sequence). V was trimmed by 4 bases and J by 7 bases, leaving 13 bases between them. TCRdb's copy holds only in-frame clones and misses some; the assay was immunoSEQ multiplex PCR. The sample yields fewer than 100,000 clones, under 85% seen once. This clone was observed once. Sequencing was performed on CD4+ or CD8+ T cells sorted from blood, taken in a trial of the OX40 agonist ivuxolimab. V and J are TRBV27 and TRBJ2-2; a possible D gene is TRBD1 (6 bases). This sequence was found in an adult with an advanced solid tumor such as melanoma, head and neck, liver or kidney cancer. CDR3 protein: CASSSQKGVGELFF. CDR3 nucleotides: TGTGCCAGCAGTTCTCAAAAGGGGGTCGGGGAGCTGTTTTTT.